The 26 T cell receptor beta chains below come from one sample, sequenced in a study of cytomegalovirus exposure and HLA in healthy donors. PCR used 60 Vbeta primers and 13 Jbeta primers. Sequenced by immunoSEQ multiplex PCR; TCRdb stores in-frame clones only, minus some. The table has around 200,000 clones, 79% seen once; the top ten hold 1.7%. Sequenced material: PBMCs. The receptor set was obtained from a man aged 45-60 years in good health and CMV-seronegative.

This chain links TRBV2 with TRBJ2-7; D not resolved. V was shortened by 2 bases and J by 1 base, with 12 bases between the two germline ends. CDR1 and CDR2 (germline): SNHLY, FYNNEI. The CDR3 totals 15 residues. CDR3 DNA sequence: TGTGCCAGCAGTGAAATAGGCCAGACTTCCTACGAGCAGTACTTC. As protein: CASSEIGQTSYEQYF.

In DNA, the CDR3 is TGTGCCAGCAGTAACAGACAGGGCTATGGCTACACCTTC. Protein: CASSNRQGYGYTF. The chain employs TRBV27 and TRBJ1-2; 7 nucleotides match TRBD1. This CDR3 contains 13 residues. The V and J ends lost 5 bases and 4 bases, in that order; junction bases with no gene match: 4. In germline, CDR1 is MNHEY, CDR2 SMNVEV (reference sequence).

This rearrangement joins TRBV25-1 to TRBJ2-7; 8 nucleotides agree with TRBD1. The trim removed 1 base at V and 3 bases at J, leaving 5 bases unmatched. In germline, CDR1 is MGHDK, CDR2 SYGVNS. CDR3 length: 15 residues. The CDR3 sequence: CASSESGQGGYEQYF. CDR3 DNA: TGTGCCAGCAGTGAATCTGGACAGGGTGGCTACGAGCAGTACTTC.

The CDR3 DNA reads TGTGCCAGCAGCCCCCTAGTGGGGGGTGAGTACGAGCAGTACTTC. It encodes CASSPLVGGEYEQYF. This rearrangement joins TRBV2 to TRBJ2-7, with D tentatively TRBD2 (6 bases). The CDR3 is 15 amino acids. With 6 bases removed from V and 4 bases from J, the gap between germline ends came to 19 bases. CDR1 and CDR2 from the germline V gene are SNHLY and FYNNEI. Variable domain in full (rest from reference TRBV2 and TRBJ2-7): EPEVTQTPSHQVTQMGQEVILRCVPISNHLYFYWYRQILGQKVEFLVSFYNNEISEKSEIFDDQFSVERPDGSNFTLKIRSTKLEDSAMYFCASSPLVGGEYEQYFGPGTRLTVT.

This clone was detected only a few times. This chain connects TRBV7-9 to TRBJ2-1; 8 bases are a match to TRBD1. This CDR3 region has 13 residues. V shed 5 bases, J shed 6 bases, and the junction held 3 bases outside the gene matches. Germline V CDR1 and CDR2: SEHNR, FQNEAQ (reference sequence). The CDR3 nucleotides read TGTGCCAGCAGCAGCAGGGGGCTCAATGAGCAGTTCTTC. This codes for CASSSRGLNEQFF.

V usage is TRBV4-1 and J usage is TRBJ2-3; D is possibly TRBD2 (5 bases). This CDR3 spans 18 amino acids. Germline values: CDR1 MGHRA, CDR2 YSYEKL. Trimming removed 7 bases at V and 2 bases at J, with 25 bases between. This CDR3 is CASTVEPGLAINTDTQYF. The CDR3 region has the DNA TGCGCCAGCACCGTAGAACCGGGCCTAGCTATTAACACAGATACGCAGTATTTT.

This chain connects TRBV7-9 to TRBJ2-7; TRBD1 agrees at 12 bases. V lost 4 bases and J lost 0; bases outside the gene matches: 10. This CDR3 has 18 amino acids. Germline V gene lookup returns CDR1 SEHNR and CDR2 FQNEAQ (reference sequence). CDR3 DNA: TGTGCCAGCAGCTGGAGTGGGACAGGGGGCTCCCTCTCCTACGAGCAGTACTTC. Protein sequence: CASSWSGTGGSLSYEQYF.

This clone was picked up a small number of times. The J gene is TRBJ2-1, the V gene TRBV29-1; no firm D call. V lost 3 bases and J lost 7, with 10 bases in between. The CDR3 loop spans 12 amino acids. Looked up from germline, CDR1 is SQVTM and CDR2 is ANQGSEA. In nucleotides, the CDR3 is TGCAGCGTTGATGAAGTCGGGAATGAGCAGTTCTTC. Protein sequence: CSVDEVGNEQFF.

This chain connects TRBV11-2 to TRBJ2-5, with D tentatively TRBD1 (6 bases). The CDR3 is 15 amino acids. V gave up 6 bases and J gave up 4 bases, with 18 bases separating them. Germline-derived CDR1 and CDR2 are SGHAT and FQNNGV. CDR3: CASSTRGHPGETQYF. CDR3 sequence (DNA): TGTGCCAGCAGTACCCGGGGACACCCGGGAGAGACCCAGTACTTC.

CDR3 sequence: CASSLANQPQHF. The CDR3 region has the DNA TGTGCCAGCAGTTTGGCAAATCAGCCCCAGCATTTT. The V gene is TRBV28, the J gene TRBJ1-5, with D hard to call. Looked up from germline, CDR1 is MDHEN and CDR2 is SYDVKM. Trimming pared 3 bases from V and 4 bases from J, leaving 4 bases between. The CDR3 extends over 12 amino acids.

This chain uses TRBV10-2 with TRBJ2-5; 9 bases align to TRBD2. V lost 8 bases, J lost 5 bases, and 9 bases stayed unmatched. This CDR3 is built from 14 residues. Per the germline V gene, CDR1 is WSHSY and CDR2 is SAAADI. CDR3 coding DNA: TGCGCCAGCTCCTCCCAGGCGGGAGGGGAGACCCAGTACTTC. This translates into CASSSQAGGETQYF.

The chain employs TRBV29-1 and TRBJ1-1; the match to TRBD1 covers 7 bases. This CDR3 has 13 residues. V trimming: 7 bases; J trimming: 8 bases; junction bases outside the gene matches: 13. Germline V gene lookup returns CDR1 SQVTM and CDR2 ANQGSEA. CDR3 amino acids: CSAPWGVQGEAFF. The CDR3 bases are TGCAGCGCCCCCTGGGGGGTACAGGGGGAAGCTTTCTTT. The full variable domain, its missing parts supplied by reference TRBV29-1 and TRBJ1-1, is SAVISQKPSRDICQRGTSLTIQCQVDSQVTMMFWYRQQPGQSLTLIATANQGSEATYESGFVIDKFPISRPNLTFSTLTVSNMSPEDSSIYLCSAPWGVQGEAFFGQGTRLTVV.

The chain recombines TRBV30 with TRBJ2-7; 9 bases line up with TRBD2. The CDR3 covers 14 residues. V was clipped by 4 bases and J by 2 bases; unmatched bases: 6. Germline lookup yields CDR1 GTSNPN and CDR2 SVGIG (reference sequence). The CDR3 here is CAWKKAGGAYEQYF. The CDR3 nucleotides are TGTGCCTGGAAAAAGGCGGGAGGGGCCTACGAGCAGTACTTC.

This chain joins TRBV30 and TRBJ1-5, with a weak D call TRBD1 (6 bases). Trimming shortened V by 1 base and J by 6 bases, and 10 bases separated the two germline ends. The CDR3 is 13 residues long. Germline CDR1 GTSNPN, CDR2 SVGIG (reference sequence). CDR3 amino acids: CAWSDRVGQPQHF. The DNA for the CDR3 is TGTGCCTGGAGTGACAGGGTAGGTCAGCCCCAGCATTTT.

This sequence joins TRBV13 and TRBJ2-7; D is perhaps TRBD2 (5 bases). The CDR3 runs 14 residues. Per the germline V gene, CDR1 is PRHDT and CDR2 is FYEKMQ (reference sequence). V was cut by 4 bases and J by 5 bases, with 15 bases left in between. Here the CDR3 DNA reads TGTGCCAGCAGCTCCGGACTGACCGGGGACGAGCAGTACTTC. The encoded protein is CASSSGLTGDEQYF.

The V gene is TRBV19, the J gene TRBJ1-2; 9 bases are shared with TRBD1. CDR3 size: 13 residues. Germline lookup yields CDR1 LNHDA and CDR2 SQIVND (reference sequence). The V gene end was trimmed by 8 bases and the J gene end by 2 bases; junction bases not matched to a gene: 3. Here the CDR3 DNA reads TGTGCCAGTTGCGACAGGGGGAACTATGGCTACACCTTC. It is translated as CASCDRGNYGYTF.

The CDR3 DNA reads as TGTGCCAGCAGCCCGTCAGGGCCAGCCTCTGGAAACACCATATATTTT. This encodes CASSPSGPASGNTIYF. The rearrangement joins TRBV7-6 to TRBJ1-3, with a weak D call TRBD1 (5 bases). This CDR3 has 16 amino acids. From germline, CDR1 is SGHVS and CDR2 FNYEAQ. V was clipped by 5 bases and J by 0 bases, with 14 bases between them.

V is TRBV9 and J is TRBJ2-1; maybe TRBD2 (5 bases). Germline V gene lookup returns CDR1 SGDLS and CDR2 YYNGEE. Trimming pared 4 bases from V and 0 bases from J, leaving 11 bases between. The CDR3 contains 15 residues. CDR3 in amino acids: CASSRSGSSYNEQFF. Written as DNA, the CDR3 is TGTGCCAGCAGCAGGAGCGGAAGCTCCTACAATGAGCAGTTCTTC.

V is TRBV2 and J is TRBJ1-1; D is undetermined. Trimming removed 7 bases at V and 4 bases at J, with 10 bases between. The germline CDR1 and CDR2 sequences are SNHLY and FYNNEI. The CDR3 covers 12 residues. The CDR3 DNA reads as TGTGCCAGCATGCAAGGGAGCACTGAAGCTTTCTTT. Residues: CASMQGSTEAFF. The full variable domain, completed using reference TRBV2 and TRBJ1-1, is EPEVTQTPSHQVTQMGQEVILRCVPISNHLYFYWYRQILGQKVEFLVSFYNNEISEKSEIFDDQFSVERPDGSNFTLKIRSTKLEDSAMYFCASMQGSTEAFFGQGTRLTVV.

The chain is built from TRBV19 and TRBJ2-7, with a weak D call TRBD1 (6 bases). V shed 6 bases and J shed 6 bases, with 12 bases lying between them. Germline assignment: CDR1 LNHDA and CDR2 SQIVND (reference sequence). The CDR3 runs to 12 residues. As DNA, the CDR3 is TGTGCCAGTAGCCCAACAGGGCGCGAGCAGTACTTC. The encoded protein is CASSPTGREQYF. The whole variable domain, filled in from reference TRBV19 and TRBJ2-7, reads DGGITQSPKYLFRKEGQNVTLSCEQNLNHDAMYWYRQDPGQGLRLIYYSQIVNDFQKGDIAEGYSVSREKKESFPLTVTSAQKNPTAFYLCASSPTGREQYFGPGTRLTVT.

The V gene is TRBV27, the J gene TRBJ2-5; 10 bases line up with TRBD2. The CDR3 loop spans 15 amino acids. V trimming: 6 bases; J trimming: 3 bases; junction bases outside the gene matches: 7. Germline values: CDR1 MNHEY, CDR2 SMNVEV (reference sequence). Here the CDR3 DNA reads TGTGCCAGCAGCTCGAGAGGACTAGCGGAAGAGACCCAGTACTTC. Protein: CASSSRGLAEETQYF.

This clone was picked up a small number of times. The chain couples TRBV14 to TRBJ2-6; possibly TRBD1 for D (5 bases). This CDR3 contains 15 residues. Trimming removed 2 bases from V and 4 bases from J, with 9 bases in between. Germline V gene sequence: CDR1 SGHDN, CDR2 FVKESK. This CDR3 reads CASSQQGTGANVLTF. Here the CDR3 DNA reads TGTGCCAGCAGCCAACAGGGAACCGGGGCCAACGTCCTGACTTTC.

The chain joins TRBV28 to TRBJ1-2, with a weak D call TRBD1 (6 bases). The V gene lost 3 bases and the J gene lost 2 bases, with 19 bases spanning the gap. The CDR3 is 17 amino acids. In germline, CDR1 is MDHEN, CDR2 SYDVKM. The CDR3 sequence is CASSFGWLRGGNYGYTF. The DNA of the CDR3 is TGTGCCAGCAGTTTCGGATGGCTCAGGGGCGGGAACTATGGCTACACCTTC.

The chain employs TRBV27 and TRBJ2-2; possibly TRBD2 for D (6 bases). CDR3 length: 13 amino acids. V lost 2 bases, J lost 7 bases, and 8 bases lay in between. CDR1 MNHEY and CDR2 SMNVEV come from the germline V gene (reference sequence). The CDR3 protein is CASSLGGSGELFF. CDR3 nucleotide sequence: TGTGCCAGCAGTTTAGGGGGGAGCGGGGAGCTGTTTTTT.

Only a few counts were recorded for this clone. The chain links TRBV28 to TRBJ2-1; possibly TRBD2 for D (5 bases). The CDR3 totals 13 residues. Germline CDR1 MDHEN, CDR2 SYDVKM. Trimming took off 3 bases at V and 9 bases at J, with 12 bases between the two ends. The CDR3 spells CASSFTIRGEQFF. The CDR3 region has the DNA TGTGCCAGCAGTTTCACAATCCGGGGTGAGCAGTTCTTC.

The chain joins TRBV15 to TRBJ2-5; 8 nucleotides match TRBD2. With the DNA end fitting TRBJ2-7 better, the J assignment may be wrong. This CDR3 region has 16 residues. Germline CDR1 reads LNHNV; CDR2 reads YYDKDF (reference sequence). Here the CDR3 DNA reads TGTGCCACCAGCAGAGTTGCGGGAGGTCTTGGGTACGAGCAGTACTTC. Protein: CATSRVAGGLGYEQYF.